This T cell receptor beta chain was sequenced for a study of cytotoxic CD8 clonotypes in ibrutinib-treated CLL (dated by TCRdb to about 2021). Regarding the study in general: The cohort had about a dozen relapsed/refractory and around 16 treatment-naive patients; under 18 were IGHV unmutated. The response samples were drawn at a median of approximately 11 months into treatment, with a range of about 6 to 36 months. Of the roughly 81 people in the trial, approximately 28 had longitudinal samples available. Partial responses were observed in 24 patients and complete responses in 2; after a median follow-up of around 68 months, remission was maintained in approximately 14 patients and progression was observed in approximately 12. On average, each sample yielded around 250,000 productive templates and about 94,000 productive rearrangements. All remission and progressive disease samples were collected while patients were still receiving ibrutinib. Cryopreserved peripheral blood mononuclear cells were obtained prior to treatment, at the time of response, and at either disease progression or sustained remission. Overall study results and their limits: Sampling times were not matched between patients in sustained remission and patients whose disease was progressing, and lymph node repertoires were not examined. At baseline, clonality was higher than in age-matched healthy donors and showed a strong correlation with circulating CD8+ T-cell counts. Clonality increased at ibrutinib response, stayed stable in sustained remission, and fell back toward baseline at progression. Public clonotypes were rare and either contracted or stayed stable during treatment, and the rise in clonality at ibrutinib response reflected the expansion of private clonotypes.

Each clonotype received, on average, 10x coverage in deep resolution sequencing performed on a MiSeq, where the target depth lay between 1 in 1 million and 1 in 200,000 T cells. The immunoSEQ hsTCRB Kit was used to generate TCR beta libraries. The paper's data handling went like this. Data were analyzed with ImmunoSEQ Data Assistant and ImmunoSEQ Analyzer, with V, D and J genes assigned per IMGT definitions. Clonality, which ranges from 0 to 1, was calculated by subtracting the normalized Shannon entropy of productive rearrangement frequencies from one. Only overrepresented clonotypes making up at least 0.05% of the repertoire of each patient were included in the public clonotype analysis. Thirteen age-matched healthy donor repertoires from immuneACCESS were used as controls for clonality. TCRdb's version of the immuneACCESS table is confined to in-frame rearrangements and falls short of the full clone set. An unresolved V gene accounts for under half of the shortfall where checked; the remainder is of unknown origin. D and trimming come from the DNA, and the V and J calls and clone size come from that table. In this sample the table shows about 300,000 clones, roughly three quarters of which occur a single time. The top ten clonotypes cover approximately 5.1% of the sample.

Note on this clone: Its antigen is not yet known. No base-level quality is on record; no much larger clone is a single base apart.

CDR1 and CDR2 are read off the germline V gene (reference sequence) as LNHDA and SQIVND. The CDR3 spans 16 residues, from the cysteine through the phenylalanine. Just the 48-base CDR3 DNA is kept, in frame starting at base 1. Trimming leaves V shorter by 6 bases and J shorter by 0 bases, with the junction holding 4 bases beyond the gene matches. This sample's time point label indicates: progressive disease on ibrutinib. For TCR beta library preparation, 1.5 to 2 micrograms of genomic DNA were extracted from the cryopreserved PBMCs. Longitudinal blood samples from CLL patients on ibrutinib monotherapy were analyzed using high-throughput TCR beta sequencing. Patients were enrolled in a phase 2 open-label single-center ibrutinib monotherapy trial.

This chain is built from TRBV19 and TRBJ1-5; 11 bases in the junction line up with TRBD1. Sequenced here: PBMCs, sampled at disease progression, from a patient treated with ibrutinib. The clonotype originates from a human donor with chronic lymphocytic leukemia. For the CDR3, the sequence is CASRGQGVYSNQPQHF. The DNA sequence is TGTGCCAGTAGGGGACAGGGGGTCTATAGCAATCAGCCCCAGCATTTT.